A single sample is the source of the 27 T cell receptor beta chains below, sequenced in a study of blood T cell repertoires in COVID-19. TCRdb keeps only in-frame clones here, not all; method: immunoSEQ multiplex PCR. The sample carries 350,000 to 500,000 clones, roughly 90% recorded once. Sequenced: PBMCs or T cells enriched from blood (not recorded which). These receptors were obtained from a woman under 30 who had been exposed to COVID-19.

The chain carries TRBV29-1 and TRBJ2-7, with TRBD1 identical over 9 bases. J lost 5 bases, V lost 6 bases, and 8 bases had no gene match. This CDR3 has 13 residues. The germline V gene has CDR1 SQVTM and CDR2 ANQGSEA. CDR3 residues: CSVKQGTGNEQYF. In nucleotides, the CDR3 is TGCAGCGTGAAACAGGGGACAGGGAACGAGCAGTACTTC.

The chain combines TRBV9 with TRBJ2-7; 9 positions agree with TRBD1. The CDR3 covers 14 residues. In germline, CDR1 is SGDLS, CDR2 YYNGEE. J gave up 5 bases and V 3 bases, and 6 bases lay outside the gene matches. As DNA, the CDR3 is TGTGCCAGCAGCGCAGGGACAGGGTTCCACGAGCAGTACTTC. Protein sequence: CASSAGTGFHEQYF. The full variable domain, its missing parts supplied by reference TRBV9 and TRBJ2-7, is DSGVTQTPKHLITATGQRVTLRCSPRSGDLSVYWYQQSLDQGLQFLIQYYNGEERAKGNILERFSAQQFPDLHSELNLSSLELGDSALYFCASSAGTGFHEQYFGPGTRLTVT.

The rearrangement links TRBV10-3 to TRBJ1-2; D is unresolved. This CDR3 contains 13 residues. Germline loops: CDR1 ENHRY, CDR2 SYGVKD. Trimming removed 2 bases from V and 0 bases from J, with 4 bases in between. The CDR3 reads CAISETANYGYTF. The CDR3 DNA follows: TGTGCCATCAGTGAGACAGCTAACTATGGCTACACCTTC.

The chain couples TRBV5-6 to TRBJ2-1, with 9 bases lining up with TRBD1. The V gene's germline CDR1 is SGHDT and CDR2 YYEEEE. The CDR3 sequence is 17 residues long. V lost 0 bases, J lost 5 bases, and 9 bases stayed unmatched. The CDR3 DNA follows: TGTGCCAGCAGCTTGGAACAAGGGGACAGGGCAGACAATGAGCAGTTCTTC. Translated: CASSLEQGDRADNEQFF.

The chain links TRBV7-9 to TRBJ2-7; TRBD2 matches 15 bases. This CDR3 comprises 15 residues. The V segment lost 3 bases and the J segment 3 bases; nucleotides outside the gene matches: 0. Germline V lookup: CDR1 SEHNR, CDR2 FQNEAQ (reference sequence). The CDR3 nucleotides are TGTGCCAGCAGCTTGGGACTAGCGGGGGGCTACGAGCAGTACTTC. This translates into CASSLGLAGGYEQYF.

The V gene is TRBV28, the J gene TRBJ2-7, with a tentative D call TRBD1 (6 bases). Per the germline V gene, CDR1 is MDHEN and CDR2 is SYDVKM. V was clipped by 9 bases and J by 3 bases, with 18 bases between them. The CDR3 loop spans 14 amino acids. Written as DNA, the CDR3 is TGTGCCAGTAGGACAGTAGGGAGTTTCTACGAGCAGTACTTC. Translated: CASRTVGSFYEQYF.

V and J are TRBV5-4 and TRBJ2-7; a weak D match, TRBD2 (5 bases). The CDR3 loop spans 13 amino acids. From germline, CDR1 is SGHNT and CDR2 YYREEE (reference sequence). Trimming removed 4 bases from V and 2 bases from J, with 10 bases in between. CDR3 amino acids: CASSHGVAYEQYF. The CDR3, as DNA: TGTGCCAGCAGCCACGGGGTTGCCTACGAGCAGTACTTC.

As to this clone: Other DNA sequences within the sample encode an identical CDR3. The rearrangement joins TRBV27 to TRBJ2-7; 9 bases are a match to TRBD2. The trim removed 0 bases at V and 2 bases at J, leaving 2 bases unmatched. Germline CDR1 is MNHEY and CDR2 is SMNVEV (reference sequence). CDR3 size: 15 residues. The CDR3 DNA is TGTGCCAGCAGTTTATCAGCGGGGGGCCCCTACGAGCAGTACTTC. As protein: CASSLSAGGPYEQYF.

The J gene is TRBJ2-2, the V gene TRBV9; 8 positions match TRBD2. Germline V gene sequence: CDR1 SGDLS, CDR2 YYNGEE. This CDR3 has 15 residues. J was trimmed by 4 bases and V by 4 bases; bases with no gene match: 6. The CDR3 is CASSPPGLGTGELFF. As DNA, the CDR3 is TGTGCCAGCAGCCCACCGGGACTAGGCACCGGGGAGCTGTTTTTT.

J is TRBJ2-7 and V is TRBV5-6; D might be TRBD1 (5 bases). This CDR3 spans 12 amino acids. The germline V gene encodes CDR1 SGHDT and CDR2 YYEEEE. V was shortened by 3 bases and J by 3 bases, with 7 bases between the two germline ends. CDR3: CASSSTVYEQYF. CDR3 in DNA: TGTGCCAGCAGCTCGACAGTCTACGAGCAGTACTTC.

This clone was counted a single time. The chain carries TRBV7-7 and TRBJ1-5, with D maybe TRBD1 (6 bases). The CDR3 has 17 amino acids. V was cut by 0 bases and J by 4 bases, with 16 bases left in between. Germline V gene lookup returns CDR1 SSHAT and CDR2 FNYEAQ (reference sequence). As DNA, the CDR3 is TGTGCCAGCAGCTTAGCGGGAGGGGGGGAATGTAATCAGCCCCAGCATTTT. This codes for CASSLAGGGECNQPQHF.

J is TRBJ2-7 and V is TRBV4-3; D might be TRBD1 (6 bases). Per the germline V gene, CDR1 is LGHNA and CDR2 is YSLEER. The CDR3 is made up of 15 amino acids. Trimming took off 0 bases at V and 4 bases at J, with 13 bases between the two ends. CDR3 DNA: TGCGCCAGCAGCCAAGAACAGGGTAGGTTTTACGAGCAGTACTTC. The encoded protein is CASSQEQGRFYEQYF.

The chain has TRBV5-8 and TRBJ1-4, with TRBD1 as a possible D gene (5 bases). Trimming left V 3 bases short and J 4 bases short, with 13 bases between. This CDR3 is built from 15 residues. Per the germline V gene, CDR1 is SGHTS and CDR2 is YDEGEE. CDR3 region: CASSSGTLNNEKLFF. Here the CDR3 DNA reads TGTGCCAGCAGCTCAGGGACTTTAAATAATGAAAAACTGTTTTTT. The full variable domain, in which reference TRBV5-8 and TRBJ1-4 provide the parts outside the CDR3, is EAGVTQSPTHLIKTRGQQATLRCSPISGHTSVYWYQQALGLGLQFLLWYDEGEERNRGNFPPRFSGRQFPNYSSELNVNALELEDSALYLCASSSGTLNNEKLFFGSGTQLSVL.

The chain joins TRBV28 to TRBJ2-5; no firm D call. From germline, CDR1 is MDHEN and CDR2 SYDVKM. The CDR3 totals 11 residues. The ends were cut back, 9 bases at V and 5 bases at J, with 10 bases in the middle. The CDR3 bases are TGTGCCAGTGCTAGATTCGAGACCCAGTACTTC. Translated: CASARFETQYF.

The J gene is TRBJ1-1, the V gene TRBV6-1; D not certain. With 2 bases removed from V and 1 base from J, the gap between germline ends came to 8 bases. This CDR3 is 14 amino acids long. The germline gives CDR1 MNHNS, CDR2 SASEGT. CDR3 bases: TGTGCCAGCAGTGAACCGGGTTGGAACACTGAAGCTTTCTTT. Its translation: CASSEPGWNTEAFF.

The genes are TRBV7-8 and TRBJ2-2; D unclear. CDR1 and CDR2 from the germline V gene are SGHVS and FQNEAQ. The CDR3 totals 15 residues. Trimming removed 1 base from V and 6 bases from J, with 12 bases in between. The CDR3 nucleotides read TGTGCCAGCAGCTTAGACCCTAATAGTTCCGGGGAGCTGTTTTTT. Amino acids: CASSLDPNSSGELFF.

This clone was observed once. The chain is built from TRBV11-2 and TRBJ2-1, with 13 bases lining up with TRBD2. This CDR3 is 14 amino acids long. Germline V gene sequence: CDR1 SGHAT, CDR2 FQNNGV. Germline trimming cut 2 bases from V and 15 bases from J; bases unmatched to any gene: 7. In DNA form, the CDR3 reads TGTGCCAGCAGCTTATCTGGACTAGCGGGAGTCTGGTTCTTC. Amino acids: CASSLSGLAGVWFF.

J is TRBJ2-7 and V is TRBV6-2 or TRBV6-3; no clear D gene. V was trimmed by 0 bases and J by 2 bases, leaving 11 bases between them. Germline CDR1 MNHEY, CDR2 SVGEGT. CDR3 length: 15 residues. This CDR3 reads CASSYSLTTTYEQYF. CDR3 sequence (DNA): TGTGCCAGCAGTTACTCTTTGACAACCACCTACGAGCAGTACTTC.

This chain uses TRBV18 with TRBJ2-6, with 9 bases lining up with TRBD1. J was trimmed by 0 bases and V by 4 bases; bases with no gene match: 4. Germline V gene data show CDR1 as KGHSH and CDR2 as LQKENI. The CDR3 contains 17 residues. The CDR3 nucleotides read TGTGCCAGCTCACTGGACAGGGGAAACTCTGGGGCCAACGTCCTGACTTTC. It translates to CASSLDRGNSGANVLTF.

This chain connects TRBV19 to TRBJ2-7; a possible D gene is TRBD2 (6 bases). The germline gives CDR1 LNHDA, CDR2 SQIVND (reference sequence). This CDR3 has 15 residues. Trimming stripped 3 bases from V and 6 bases from J, with 18 bases between. The CDR3 DNA follows: TGTGCCAGTAGTATCGACACGACTAGTTTATCCGAGCAGTACTTC. Amino acids: CASSIDTTSLSEQYF.

The V call is TRBV3-1 (or the pseudogene TRBV3-2), the J call TRBJ2-1; 14 positions agree with TRBD2. Germline V gene sequence: CDR1 LGHDT, CDR2 YNNKEL (reference sequence). This CDR3 has 17 amino acids. V lost 1 base to trimming and J lost 9 bases; unmatched junction nucleotides: 8. The CDR3 coding sequence is TGTGCCAGCAGCCAAGGCCCGACTAGCGGGAGGGCCGGTGAGCAGTTCTTC. The encoded protein is CASSQGPTSGRAGEQFF.

The chain combines TRBV11-3 with TRBJ2-1, with 8 bases that match TRBD2. This CDR3 contains 16 residues. J gave up 9 bases and V 0 bases, and 10 bases lay outside the gene matches. Germline CDR1 is SGHNT and CDR2 is YENEEA. The chain's CDR3 is CASSLEIAGRASEQFF. The CDR3, as DNA: TGTGCCAGCAGCTTAGAAATTGCCGGGAGGGCCTCTGAGCAGTTCTTC.

This chain connects TRBV10-3 to TRBJ2-3; 10 positions match TRBD2. Germline-derived CDR1 and CDR2 are ENHRY and SYGVKD. This CDR3 comprises 17 residues. V shed 3 bases and J 6 bases; nucleotides not matched to a gene: 12. The CDR3 region has the DNA TGTGCCATCAGTGAAGCCCCCCCTAGCGGGAGATGGGATACGCAGTATTTT. Translating it yields CAISEAPPSGRWDTQYF.

The chain couples TRBV18 to TRBJ1-1; 7 bases map to TRBD1. The CDR3 loop spans 14 amino acids. Germline values: CDR1 KGHSH, CDR2 LQKENI. Germline trimming cut 2 bases from V and 5 bases from J; bases unmatched to any gene: 5. The CDR3 coding sequence is TGTGCCAGCTCACCAAACCAGGGGGTTACTGAAGCTTTCTTT. Translating it yields CASSPNQGVTEAFF.

Comment on this clone: This is likely a read error, given that the CDR3 carries no conserved phenylalanine or tryptophan at its end. The limits of the CDR3 on the DNA are not certain, so only TCRdb's listed CDR3 is given. The chain recombines TRBV5-1 with TRBJ1-5. With termini counted, the CDR3 has 9 amino acids. Germline assignment: CDR1 SGHRS and CDR2 YFSETQ. CDR3 sequence: CASSQTLVV.

This clone was found once. J is TRBJ1-6 and V is TRBV19; 7 nucleotides align to TRBD1. V was pared by 6 bases and J by 0 bases, with 5 bases of the junction left unmatched. Germline CDR1 LNHDA, CDR2 SQIVND (reference sequence). This CDR3 region has 16 residues. The CDR3 loop reads CASSDRVSSYNSPLHF. The CDR3 DNA is TGTGCCAGTAGCGACAGGGTGAGCTCCTATAATTCACCCCTCCACTTT.

The rearrangement joins TRBV28 to TRBJ1-6, with 7 bases matching TRBD1. CDR1 and CDR2 from the germline V gene are MDHEN and SYDVKM. Trimming removed 3 bases from V and 8 bases from J; junction bases left unmatched: 7. CDR3 length equals 15 residues. CDR3 protein: CASSLGGQIYSPLHF. DNA of the CDR3: TGTGCCAGCAGTTTGGGGGGACAGATCTATTCACCCCTCCACTTT.